The 15 T cell receptor beta chains below were found in one sample sequenced in a study of cytomegalovirus exposure and HLA in healthy donors. The PCR had 60 Vbeta and 13 Jbeta primers. Sequenced by immunoSEQ multiplex PCR; TCRdb stores in-frame clones only, minus some. The sample yields under 200,000 clones, approximately 77% seen once. Sequencing used PBMCs. These TCRs come from a man between 25 and 39 years old in good health and CMV-seropositive.

This clone was found a few times. The J gene is TRBJ2-5, the V gene TRBV2, with 9 bases lining up with TRBD2. V dropped 1 base and J dropped 5; count of bases not matched to a gene: 2. Germline CDR1 and CDR2: SNHLY and FYNNEI. The CDR3 is made up of 14 amino acids. The CDR3 region has the DNA TGTGCCAGCAGTGAAGGCGGGGGGGCTGAGACCCAGTACTTC. Translating gives CASSEGGGAETQYF.

A few counts support this clone. V is TRBV6-5 and J is TRBJ1-3; D is uncertain. Germline lookup yields CDR1 MNHEY and CDR2 SVGAGI. The CDR3 runs to 15 residues. The germline V and J ends were trimmed by 4 bases and 0 bases, with 10 bases remaining between them. In nucleotides, the CDR3 is TGTGCCAGCAGTTCCAACGTCGGCTCTGGAAACACCATATATTTT. This sequence encodes CASSSNVGSGNTIYF.

The chain combines TRBV9 with TRBJ2-7; D not certain. The CDR3 is made up of 13 amino acids. Germline-derived CDR1 and CDR2 are SGDLS and YYNGEE. V was cut by 0 bases and J by 6 bases, with 10 bases left in between. CDR3 nucleotide sequence: TGTGCCAGCAGCGTAGCTGTCAGGTCCGAGCAGTACTTC. Translated: CASSVAVRSEQYF.

This chain links TRBV7-6 with TRBJ1-5; weak D call: TRBD1 (5 bases). Germline lookup yields CDR1 SGHVS and CDR2 FNYEAQ. The CDR3 totals 17 residues. Trimming took off 5 bases at V and 2 bases at J, with 19 bases between the two ends. Here the CDR3 DNA reads TGTGCCAGCAGCCCGAAGACGCGCGGCAGGGGCAATCAGCCCCAGCATTTT. Amino acid sequence: CASSPKTRGRGNQPQHF.

The V gene is TRBV6-1, the J gene TRBJ2-7; TRBD1 matches 7 bases. CDR3 length: 13 amino acids. The trim removed 8 bases at V and 0 bases at J, leaving 4 bases unmatched. The germline V gene encodes CDR1 MNHNS and CDR2 SASEGT. The CDR3 coding sequence is TGTGCCAGCCAAAGACAGGGCTCCTACGAGCAGTACTTC. Translated: CASQRQGSYEQYF.

The chain combines TRBV6-5 with TRBJ1-2; 8 bases are shared with TRBD1. V lost 5 bases and J lost 7; bases outside the gene matches: 6. Looked up from germline, CDR1 is MNHEY and CDR2 is SVGAGI. The CDR3 contains 13 residues. The CDR3 reads CASSGRTGLGYTF. In nucleotides, the CDR3 is TGTGCCAGCAGTGGCCGGACAGGGCTTGGCTACACCTTC.

The chain couples TRBV19 to TRBJ2-7, with D unresolved. There are 11 residues in the CDR3. Trimming took 4 bases from V and 11 from J, leaving 12 bases between them. CDR1 and CDR2 from the germline V gene are LNHDA and SQIVND (reference sequence). CDR3 residues: CASSNSTFEYF. Here the CDR3 DNA reads TGTGCCAGTAGTAATAGCACTTTCGAGTACTTC.

The rearrangement joins TRBV2 to TRBJ2-7, with D maybe TRBD2 (6 bases). V was pared by 7 bases and J by 7 bases, with 23 bases between. The length of the CDR3 is 15 residues. Germline V CDR1 and CDR2: SNHLY, FYNNEI. In nucleotides, the CDR3 is TGTGCCAGCAATTTCCCCCAGGGCGGGGAAAGGGAGCAGTACTTC. Translation: CASNFPQGGEREQYF.

The rearrangement links TRBV6-1 to TRBJ1-1, with D perhaps TRBD1 (6 bases). Germline assignment: CDR1 MNHNS and CDR2 SASEGT. The CDR3 spans 16 residues. V was clipped by 2 bases and J by 4 bases, with 17 bases between them. The CDR3 spells CASSENQTGSATEAFF. In DNA form, the CDR3 reads TGTGCCAGCAGTGAAAACCAAACAGGGTCGGCCACTGAAGCTTTCTTT.

The genes are TRBV9 and TRBJ1-3; D is unclear. The CDR3 runs 15 residues. Trimming removed 0 bases at V and 0 bases at J, with 7 bases between. Germline V CDR1 and CDR2: SGDLS, YYNGEE. As DNA, the CDR3 is TGTGCCAGCAGCGTAGATCACAGCTCTGGAAACACCATATATTTT. It translates to CASSVDHSSGNTIYF.

V and J are TRBV6-6 and TRBJ1-5; 9 bases match TRBD1. CDR3 length: 15 amino acids. With V trimmed by 8 bases and J by 6 bases, 11 bases remained unmatched. Per the germline V gene, CDR1 is MNHNY and CDR2 is SVGAGI (reference sequence). CDR3 coding DNA: TGTGCCAGCGGTAGGACGGGACAGGGATTTCAGCCCCAGCATTTT. Translated: CASGRTGQGFQPQHF.

This chain joins TRBV5-4 and TRBJ1-2; D is unresolved. This CDR3 is built from 15 residues. Trimming pared 2 bases from V and 3 bases from J, leaving 14 bases between. CDR1 is SGHNT, CDR2 YYREEE, per germline (reference sequence). CDR3 sequence (DNA): TGTGCCAGCAGCTTAGGAGGGTTCGTTGACTATGGCTACACCTTC. Encoded protein: CASSLGGFVDYGYTF.

This sequence joins TRBV6-4 and TRBJ2-1; TRBD2 might be the D (7 bases). Deletions cut 0 bases from V and 4 bases from J, with 13 bases between. In germline, CDR1 is MRHNA, CDR2 SNTAGT. This CDR3 is built from 16 residues. CDR3 sequence: CASSDSGGPSYNEQFF. For the CDR3, the DNA is TGTGCCAGCAGTGACTCCGGGGGGCCCAGTTACAATGAGCAGTTCTTC.

The rearrangement joins TRBV15 to TRBJ2-7, with TRBD1 matching over 10 bases. The ends lost 5 bases at V and 4 bases at J; junction bases unmatched: 5. The CDR3 has 14 amino acids. Germline V gene lookup returns CDR1 LNHNV and CDR2 YYDKDF (reference sequence). The CDR3 DNA sequence: TGTGCCACCAGCCCCGGGACAGGGGAGTACGAGCAGTACTTC. Translating gives CATSPGTGEYEQYF.

This clone was seen only a few times. The chain links TRBV7-6 to TRBJ2-5; D is undetermined. The CDR3 contains 15 residues. Germline loops: CDR1 SGHVS, CDR2 FNYEAQ. The V gene lost 4 bases and the J gene lost 1 base, with 13 bases spanning the gap. The CDR3 DNA sequence: TGTGCCAGCAGCTCGTCTAGGTCGTCCCAAGAGACCCAGTACTTC. It is translated as CASSSSRSSQETQYF.